These 10 T cell receptor beta chains were sequenced from one sample in a study of blood T cell repertoires in COVID-19. Sequenced by immunoSEQ multiplex PCR; TCRdb stores in-frame clones only, minus some. The sample includes fewer than 350,000 clones, around 86% of them seen just once. Sequencing was done on a sample of PBMCs or T cells enriched from blood (not recorded which). All receptors come from a man aged 55 to 70 who had recovered from COVID-19.

The V gene is TRBV4-1, the J gene TRBJ1-5; the D gene is possibly TRBD1 (6 bases). The CDR3 covers 16 residues. In germline, CDR1 is MGHRA, CDR2 YSYEKL. Between the trimmed V and J ends, which lost 0 bases and 9 bases, there was a span of 18 bases. CDR3: CASSQDVREGVWPQHF. CDR3 nucleotides: TGCGCCAGCAGCCAAGATGTCAGGGAGGGGGTTTGGCCCCAGCATTTT.

This sequence joins TRBV7-2 and TRBJ2-6; tentative D call: TRBD2 (5 bases). The CDR3 length is 18 residues. Trimming took 3 bases from V and 4 from J, leaving 19 bases between them. In germline, CDR1 is SGHTA, CDR2 FQGNSA. The CDR3 protein is CASSFARITSPGANVLTF. CDR3 coding DNA: TGTGCCAGCAGCTTCGCCCGAATAACTAGTCCCGGGGCCAACGTCCTGACTTTC.

The CDR3, as DNA: TGTGCCAGCAGCTTGGAGCCGAGCAGGCCTAATTCACCCCTCCACTTT. This encodes CASSLEPSRPNSPLHF. The gene calls are TRBV5-6 and TRBJ1-6; no reliable D call. This CDR3 region has 16 residues. The germline V gene has CDR1 SGHDT and CDR2 YYEEEE. Deletions cut 0 bases from V and 6 bases from J, with 13 bases between.

The chain's CDR3 is CASSRLGGRAETDTQYF. The CDR3, as DNA: TGCGCCAGCAGCCGGTTAGGCGGGAGGGCCGAGACAGATACGCAGTATTTT. The gene calls are TRBV4-3 and TRBJ2-3; 9 nucleotides line up with TRBD2. Germline loops: CDR1 LGHNA, CDR2 YSLEER. The junction had 11 bases not matched to a gene; V was cut back by 4 bases and J by 3 bases. This CDR3 comprises 17 residues.

This chain links TRBV6-1 with TRBJ1-3; TRBD1 matches at 12 bases. V was clipped by 2 bases and J by 6 bases; unmatched bases: 14. From germline, CDR1 is MNHNS and CDR2 SASEGT. CDR3 length equals 19 residues. As DNA, the CDR3 is TGTGCCAGCAGTGAATGGGGGACAGGGGGCGCAGGAGATTCAAACACCATATATTTT. It codes for CASSEWGTGGAGDSNTIYF.

This clone was recorded only once. The chain uses TRBV5-1 and TRBJ2-1, with TRBD2 identical over 7 bases. The CDR3 covers 15 residues. J lost 2 bases, V lost 5 bases, and 7 bases had no gene match. CDR1 and CDR2 from the germline V gene are SGHRS and YFSETQ. The CDR3 loop is CASRLEAGAYNEQFF. Written as DNA, the CDR3 is TGCGCCAGCAGGCTGGAGGCGGGGGCCTACAATGAGCAGTTCTTC.

V usage is TRBV28 and J usage is TRBJ1-6, with 7 bases identical to TRBD1. CDR1 MDHEN and CDR2 SYDVKM come from the germline V gene. The length of the CDR3 is 15 residues. With V trimmed by 7 bases and J by 0 bases, 3 bases remained unmatched. The DNA of the CDR3 is TGTGCCAGCAAAACAGGGGACTCCTATAATTCACCCCTCCACTTT. Its translation: CASKTGDSYNSPLHF.

The rearrangement links TRBV7-9 to TRBJ2-1; D is uncertain. This CDR3 region has 13 residues. The ends were cut back, 5 bases at V and 6 bases at J, with 11 bases in the middle. The germline CDR1 and CDR2 sequences are SEHNR and FQNEAQ (reference sequence). The CDR3 bases are TGTGCCAGCAGCCCCAGCTGGAGCAATGAGCAGTTCTTC. It codes for CASSPSWSNEQFF.

V usage is TRBV18 and J usage is TRBJ2-3; 7 nucleotides match TRBD1. The CDR3 consists of 14 residues. V was clipped by 6 bases and J by 2 bases; unmatched bases: 5. Germline values: CDR1 KGHSH, CDR2 LQKENI. For the CDR3, the DNA is TGTGCCAGCTCCTCGACAGGGTCCACAGATACGCAGTATTTT. This translates into CASSSTGSTDTQYF.

This clone was seen a single time. The chain links TRBV27 to TRBJ2-2, with D tentatively TRBD1 (5 bases). Trimming took off 2 bases at V and 1 base at J, with 8 bases between the two ends. Germline-derived CDR1 and CDR2 are MNHEY and SMNVEV (reference sequence). The CDR3 is made up of 15 amino acids. The CDR3 region is CASSLRQLNTGELFF. CDR3 nucleotide sequence: TGTGCCAGCAGTTTAAGACAGCTGAACACCGGGGAGCTGTTTTTT.